This TCR beta chain stems from a study of blood T cells in healthy people across ages. Study-wide points: TCR beta diversity tracked closely with naive T cell percentage. It was not possible, with unsorted PBMCs, to conclusively compare naive and antigen-experienced cells.

The CDR3 sequence is 15 residues long. Germline CDR1 reads SGHAT; CDR2 reads FQDESV (reference sequence). Trimming took off 1 base at V and 6 bases at J, with 14 bases between the two ends. With regard to this clonotype: Its antigen is still unknown.

Combining a sample-barcoded 5' primer with a J-beta primer mix, a second PCR ran for about 7 to 11 cycles. From the 5' RACE reads, TCRdb called clonotypes with MiXCR, one entry per CDR3 protein. The data show some 710,000 distinct CDR3 sequences, about 45% seen once. This chain joins TRBV11-1 and TRBJ2-3; possibly TRBD2 for D (6 bases). The sample taken for sequencing was blood. This clonotype originated in a man older than 75 in good health. The CDR3 nucleotides read TGTGCCAGCAGCTTAGGTGTGCTAGCGAGGGATACGCAGTATTTT. Protein: CASSLGVLARDTQYF.